Sequencing of this T cell receptor (beta chain) was carried out in a study of vaccination and CD4 T cells after COVID-19. In the study overall: Researchers treated cells with overlapping spike peptides taken from SARS-CoV-2, HCoV-NL63, HCoV-OC43 and HCoV-229E. General observations from the study: Recorded median SARS-CoV-2-reactive clonotype numbers increased from about 20 to 38 without reaching significance.

This clonotype was observed a handful of times. Its antigen remains unknown. Sequenced with the Oncomine TCR Beta short-read assay was DNA taken from cultured CD4+ T cells. Genomic DNA extraction was carried out from cultured CD4+ T cells. One entry per CDR3 protein results from TCRdb running MiXCR on the PCR reads. Altogether 9,500 to 14,000 distinct CDR3 sequences are present, roughly 54% being singletons, with the ten largest covering about 20%. Trimming cost V 5 bases and J 6 bases, with 14 bases left between them. Germline V lookup: CDR1 SEHNR, CDR2 FQNEAQ (reference sequence). This CDR3 spans 14 amino acids. Treatment specified: roughly ten-day PBMC culture with coronavirus spike peptide pools or control peptides (ViraFEST assay). Antigen-specific T cells were expanded with peptide pools by ViraFEST, and TCRs were then sequenced.

This TCR was recovered from a human donor who had recovered from COVID-19. Input material: CD4+ T cells from blood, cultured in vitro. The V gene is TRBV7-9, the J gene TRBJ1-5; possibly TRBD1 for D (5 bases). The CDR3 nucleotides read TGTGCCAGCAGCGCCGGGGGGGTCACTCAGCCCCAGCATTTT. Translated: CASSAGGVTQPQHF.